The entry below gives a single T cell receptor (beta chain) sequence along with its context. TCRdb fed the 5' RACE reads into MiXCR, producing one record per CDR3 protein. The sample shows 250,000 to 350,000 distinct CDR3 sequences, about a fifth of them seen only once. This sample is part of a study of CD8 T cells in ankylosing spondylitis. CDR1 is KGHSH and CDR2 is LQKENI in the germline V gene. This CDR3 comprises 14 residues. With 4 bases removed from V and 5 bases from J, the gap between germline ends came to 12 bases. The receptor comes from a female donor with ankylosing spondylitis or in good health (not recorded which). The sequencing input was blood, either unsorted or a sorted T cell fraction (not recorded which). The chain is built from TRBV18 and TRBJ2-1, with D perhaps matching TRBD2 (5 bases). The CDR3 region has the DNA TGTGCCAGCTCACGAGGGATCGTAAACAATGAGCAGTTCTTC. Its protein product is CASSRGIVNNEQFF. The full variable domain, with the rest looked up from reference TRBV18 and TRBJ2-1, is NAGVMQNPRHLVRRRGQEARLRCSPMKGHSHVYWYRQLPEEGLKFMVYLQKENIIDESGMPKERFSAEFPKEGPSILRIQQVVRGDSAAYFCASSRGIVNNEQFFGPGTRLTVL.